Here is one T cell receptor beta chain with its context. Its binding antigen is unknown. It has no much larger one-base neighbor in the sample; base qualities were not kept. The library was generated by the immunoSEQ multiplex PCR assay. The multiplex PCR relied on a mix of 60 forward primers for TCR Vbeta segments and 13 reverse primers for TCR Jbeta segments. The CDR3 region of rearranged TCR beta genes was amplified from genomic DNA with a multiplex PCR assay. On the Illumina HiSeq System, the amplified TCR beta libraries were sequenced as 87-base-pair reads. The authors processed their data as follows. Across the 670 or so repertoires, a later analysis counted 80 million or so unique TCR beta chains, roughly 11 million of which were shared by at least two donors. Raw reads were error-corrected and collapsed into unique sequences with a nearest-neighbor algorithm that merged closely related sequences to remove PCR and sequencing errors. V, D and J gene segments were assigned by aligning CDR3 sequences to IMGT reference sequences. For a sequence to be retained, at least a six-nucleotide match to both a V gene segment and a J gene segment was required. A rearrangement counted as productive if the CDR3 had no stop codons and remained in frame with V and J, and every other rearrangement counted as non-productive. CDR3 was defined according to IMGT convention as the region running from the second conserved V-encoded cysteine to the conserved J-encoded phenylalanine. The earlier analysis of about 590 of the donors excluded sequences that lacked an unambiguous match to a single V gene segment. An earlier analysis of 450 to 650 of the donors called V segments functional above 56.7% productive rearrangements and segregating when the between-donor standard deviation exceeded 5%. To diagnose cytomegalovirus status from the catalog of TCR beta chain sequences, a statistical classification framework was built. V and J gene assignment, in a later analysis, came from comparing TCR nucleotide sequences with IMGT/GENE-DB human TR gene sequences. The TCRdist pipeline was used in a later analysis to assign CDR3 sequences and most-parsimonious VDJ recombination scenarios. In a later analysis, each TCR beta chain was defined by its CDR3 amino acid sequence together with its V-gene family, and reads without a unique V-gene family were excluded. As a way to deal with suspected cross-contamination and a sequencing artifact, a later analysis dropped 450 to 600 nucleotide sequences that were highly shared and had low generation probability. In a later analysis, a clonal expansion index for each public chain was calculated from normalized within-repertoire ranks of inferred template counts. In a later analysis, generation probabilities were computed using a VDJ recombination model fitted to out-of-frame rearrangements, and the results were checked against IGoR. A later analysis scored TCR-TCR, TCR-HLA and TCR-CMV co-occurrence with hypergeometric tests, applying a repertoire-size bias correction to TCR pairs. To estimate false discovery rates, a later analysis permuted the HLA or CMV assignments 20 times. In a later analysis, co-occurring TCRs were grouped using DBSCAN, with TCRdist sequence similarity added in when clustering inside HLA-allele-positive subsets. Co-occurrence clustering excluded repertoires with fewer than 30,000 or more than 120,000 public chains, plus five with anomalous nucleotide sharing. TCRdb carries this immuneACCESS record with in-frame sequences only. Its versions omit some clonotypes, under half of them owing to an unresolved V gene in the studies checked, with the rest unexplained. V, J and clone size were drawn from that table, and D and trimming were deduced from the DNA. The sample table shows about 76,000 clones, and 79% are seen once. The ten largest make up more than 2% of the sample.

CDR3 length: 14 amino acids, cysteine to phenylalanine. Only CDR3 DNA is held: 42 bases, read in frame from base 1. After removal of 4 bases from V and 7 bases from J, the junction retains 6 bases not matched to a gene. The germline V gene (reference sequence) specifies MNHEY as CDR1 and SMNVEV as CDR2. The cohort comprised some 680 healthy bone marrow donors. All cohort members were sampled while nominally healthy, although unrecorded immune exposures were likely present. The donor was CMV seronegative and was included in the group of 352 seronegative cohort members. A peripheral blood sample was provided by each donor, and peripheral blood mononuclear cells were used for TCR beta sequencing. The Qiagen DNeasy Blood Extraction Kit was used to extract genomic DNA from the blood cell samples. This specimen belongs to a study of cytomegalovirus exposure and HLA in healthy donors (dated by TCRdb to 2016 to 2017). For context, the study as a whole: In an earlier analysis of under 750 of the donors, around 300 Gb of sequence data and roughly 100 million unique TCR beta sequences from about 179 million T cells were reported. An early release that covered some 640 HLA-typed donors contained 300 to 350 gigabases of sequencing data and 85 million to 100 million unique TCR sequences. The genetic ancestry cluster associated with self-reported Caucasian donors included 65% to 90% of the 398 genotyped donors. The study was designed to test whether signatures of past pathogen exposure could be identified by cataloging public T cell receptors. Using immunosequencing, the study profiled T cell repertoires from about 620 subjects and related those repertoires to cytomegalovirus serostatus. Along with the roughly 610-subject first cohort, a separate validation cohort of more than 90 different subjects was used. To predict cytomegalovirus infection status, the study brought together high-throughput TCR immunosequencing, statistical association of individual TCRs with disease status, and machine learning. A later analysis re-examined previously published TCR beta repertoires from 610 or so donors and added high-resolution HLA genotyping to investigate patterns of TCR occurrence. Rather than using new phenotypic data, the later analysis identified candidate immune exposures from TCR beta sequences and from how often those sequences occurred across donors. An earlier analysis of several hundred of the donors applied high-throughput TCR beta sequencing to assess whether each TCR beta V gene segment acted as functional or pseudogenic. Donor age, sex, ethnicity and CMV serostatus were compiled together with the repertoire data. In a later genetic analysis, genome-wide SNP genotypes for about three fifths of the roughly 670 donors were used, and that subset was treated as a discovery cohort. All discovery cohort repertoires had been generated using a single sequencing platform. HLA typing covered class I and class II loci at four-digit resolution. The number of donors typed differed by locus, with roughly 620-630 for A, B, C, DRB1 and DQB1, 522 for DQA1, 606 for DPA1, and around 430 for DPB1. Roughly 5 DR-DQ haplotypes were treated as single units for association and clustering because of strong linkage in the cohort. Among several hundred genotyped donors of the cohort, an average of roughly 230,000 unique TCR beta nucleotide sequences was sequenced per donor, of which about 19% were non-productive. Overall study outcomes, separate from this receptor: In a later genetic analysis, fewer N-insertions in productive TCRs were reported among donors in an Asian-associated ancestry cluster than the roughly 640-donor mean. Most TCR sequences were observed very rarely across donors, whereas some public TCRs were present in many individuals. The study listed 150 to 200 TCR beta chains as associated with cytomegalovirus. In a later analysis, the rate of TCR association differed among HLA loci, with DRB1 alleles having the most associated TCRs and HLA-C alleles having the fewest. According to the authors, the approach could potentially be generalized to other disease states and immunological phenotypes. V-gene and J-gene trimming of TCR beta chains was associated with a missense DCLRE1C variant in a later genetic analysis, and the association was replicated in an independent cohort. Some IMGT-functional V segments, including TRBV6-2 and TRBV6-3, could not be distinguished by the 87-base-pair reads and were therefore excluded. HLA typing was unavailable for some donors at each locus, so association tests used only the typed subset. When HLA alleles, especially DR and DQ, strongly co-occurred, TCR associations were difficult to assign to individual alleles. For the cohort, immune exposure information was limited to CMV serostatus. A cluster of highly shared sequence variants was judged likely to represent a technical artifact of the sequencing pipeline. A later analysis associated 15,000 to 20,000 TCR beta sequences with specific HLA alleles at a false discovery rate of 0.05. A further reported finding was that TCR beta sequences accurately predicted the HLA-A and HLA-B alleles for most subjects in the first cohort. Three of the identified cytomegalovirus-associated TCR beta chains were confirmed in vitro to be specific for cytomegalovirus antigens. Because counts were too low, 15 to 20 rarely observed V segments, including chromosome 9 orphons, were left out of the earlier analysis of 587 of the donors. The classifier was reported to diagnose cytomegalovirus status with high specificity and sensitivity in both the original and validation cohorts. In a later analysis, HLA-associated TCR beta chains were found to be more clonally expanded and to have lower generation probabilities than equally common non-associated chains. The cohort was sequenced for TCR beta chains only, and without alpha or paired-chain data the features that could be detected were limited. In a later analysis, most CMV-associated TCR beta chains were found to appear HLA-restricted, with HLA associations seemingly driven largely by CMV exposure. In a later analysis, several top co-occurrence clusters were reported to appear linked to parvovirus B19, influenza, CMV and Epstein-Barr virus. An earlier analysis of approximately 600 of the donors showed that most TCR beta V segments appeared in productive rearrangements either about 90% or about 30% of the time, which broadly matched IMGT annotations. Roughly uniform sequencing depth across donors was assumed in presence/absence analyses, although this assumption may not hold. Linkage disequilibrium might explain the correlated functional status among segregating V segments, but an unknown experimental factor could not be excluded.

The TCR sequence derives from a young man in good health and CMV-seronegative. Material for sequencing was PBMCs. The rearrangement joined TRBV27 to TRBJ2-1, with 8 middle bases fitting TRBD1. Here the CDR3 is given as CASSYGTGKNEQFF. The bases are TGTGCCAGCAGTTATGGGACAGGAAAAAATGAGCAGTTCTTC.